These 3 T cell receptor beta chains originate from one sample sequenced in a study of cytomegalovirus exposure and HLA in healthy donors. This table comes from immunoSEQ multiplex PCR, and its TCRdb copy is limited to in-frame clones, with some not included. The sample has 130,000 or so clones, just under 90% seen once. Sequences were obtained from PBMCs. Source of these receptors: a man aged 30-40 years in good health and CMV-seronegative.

The chain recombines TRBV4-2 with TRBJ1-1; D might be TRBD1 (5 bases). V dropped 1 base and J dropped 9 bases, with 9 bases sitting between them. The CDR3 spans 12 residues. The V gene's germline CDR1 is LGHNA and CDR2 YNFKEQ. The CDR3 here is CASSQGRVKAFF. In DNA form, the CDR3 reads TGTGCCAGCAGCCAAGGCAGGGTGAAAGCTTTCTTT.

The chain joins TRBV2 to TRBJ2-7, with a weak D call TRBD1 (6 bases). CDR1 and CDR2 (germline): SNHLY, FYNNEI. The CDR3 extends over 14 amino acids. V was shortened by 6 bases and J by 1 base, with 13 bases between the two germline ends. The CDR3 protein is CASRDRNFSYEQYF. Written as DNA, the CDR3 is TGTGCCAGCAGAGACAGGAATTTTTCCTACGAGCAGTACTTC.

V is TRBV19 and J is TRBJ2-3; TRBD1 aligns across 9 bases. V trimming: 5 bases; J trimming: 5 bases; junction bases outside the gene matches: 8. Per the germline V gene, CDR1 is LNHDA and CDR2 is SQIVND (reference sequence). The CDR3 consists of 15 residues. The CDR3 protein is CASSGTGKVEDTQYF. The CDR3 DNA follows: TGTGCCAGTAGTGGGACAGGGAAGGTAGAAGATACGCAGTATTTT.